This T cell receptor (beta chain) originates from a study of Ad26.COV2.S vaccination and SARS-CoV-2 variants. Measured with immunoSEQ multiplex PCR; TCRdb has only the in-frame clones, and not every one. The sample includes about 400,000 clones, around four fifths seen only once; the top ten take about 7.4%. Specified treatment: roughly 19 received Ad26.COV2.S at low or high dose, single or two shots; about 5 received placebo; per-sample allocation not given. Vaccine and placebo recipients were sampled on day 63 after the first injection. V was pared by 1 base and J by 8 bases, with 13 bases between. The CDR3 loop spans 14 amino acids. Germline V lookup: CDR1 KGHDR, CDR2 SFDVKD.

V gene TRBV24-1 combines with J gene TRBJ1-2; a weak D match, TRBD1 (6 bases). The material was peripheral blood, obtained in a trial of Ad26.COV2.S vaccine versus placebo. This sequence originates from a person between 18 and 65 years old who received the Ad26.COV2.S COVID-19 vaccine or a placebo. CDR3 amino acids: CATSDFGTRVGYTF. In DNA form, the CDR3 reads TGTGCCACCAGTGATTTCGGGACAAGGGTGGGCTACACCTTC.